The 2 T cell receptor beta chains in this list originate from one sample, sequenced in a study of blood T cells in healthy people across ages. Primers used in a second PCR of roughly 6 to 11 cycles were a sample-barcoded 5' primer and a J-beta primer mix. Via MiXCR, TCRdb re-called the 5' RACE reads, giving one row per CDR3 protein. The data hold roughly 720,000 distinct CDR3 sequences, with approximately 55% observed a single time. The sample consisted of blood. These TCRs come from an elderly man in good health.

The chain carries TRBV9 and TRBJ2-3, with 11 nucleotides matching TRBD2. The CDR3 has 21 residues. The J segment lost 6 bases and the V segment lost 4 bases, leaving 25 bases of the junction unmatched. Germline CDR1 and CDR2: SGDLS and YYNGEE. CDR3 in amino acids: CASSPGLGASGRLLFTDTQYF. In nucleotides, the CDR3 is TGTGCCAGCAGCCCCGGACTGGGGGCTAGCGGGAGGCTTCTTTTCACGGATACGCAGTATTTT.

V and J are TRBV7-2 and TRBJ2-7; 8 bases map to TRBD2. J gave up 0 bases and V 3 bases, and 10 bases lay outside the gene matches. Germline V gene sequence: CDR1 SGHTA, CDR2 FQGNSA. This CDR3 comprises 17 residues. Here the CDR3 DNA reads TGTGCCAGCAGCTTTCCACGTAGCGGGACGAGCTCCTACGAGCAGTACTTC. Its protein product is CASSFPRSGTSSYEQYF. Looking up the rest from reference TRBV7-2 and TRBJ2-7 gives the full variable domain: GAGVSQSPSNKVTEKGKDVELRCDPISGHTALYWYRQSLGQGLEFLIYFQGNSAPDKSGLPSDRFSAERTGGSVSTLTIQRTQQEDSAVYLCASSFPRSGTSSYEQYFGPGTRLTVT.